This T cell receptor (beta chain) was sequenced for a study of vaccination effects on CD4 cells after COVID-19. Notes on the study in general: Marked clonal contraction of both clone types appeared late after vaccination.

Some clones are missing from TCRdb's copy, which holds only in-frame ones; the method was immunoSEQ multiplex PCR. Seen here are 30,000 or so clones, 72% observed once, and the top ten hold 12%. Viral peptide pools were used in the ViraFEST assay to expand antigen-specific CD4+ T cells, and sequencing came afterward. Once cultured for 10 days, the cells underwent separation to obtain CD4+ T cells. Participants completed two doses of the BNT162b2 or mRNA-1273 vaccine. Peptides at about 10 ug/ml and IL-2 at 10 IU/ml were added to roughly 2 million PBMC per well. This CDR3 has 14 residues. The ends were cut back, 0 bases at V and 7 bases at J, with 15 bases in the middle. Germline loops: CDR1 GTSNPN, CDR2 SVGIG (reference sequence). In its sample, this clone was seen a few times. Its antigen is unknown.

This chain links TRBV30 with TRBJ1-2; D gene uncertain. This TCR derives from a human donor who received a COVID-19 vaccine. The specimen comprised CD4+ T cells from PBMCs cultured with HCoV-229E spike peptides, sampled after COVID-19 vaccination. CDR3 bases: TGTGCCTGGAGTGTACTTAGGTTTACGAGTGGCTACACCTTC. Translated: CAWSVLRFTSGYTF.